This T cell receptor beta chain was found in a study of early T cells in non-severe SARS-CoV-2 infection. For the study at large: RNA in bulk from unsorted whole blood was sequenced, and chains were unpaired.

Study-level findings and limits: Missing private and CD4 specificities, VDJdb matching favored anti-spike CD8 responses.

Comment on this clonotype: Its antigen is currently unknown.

V lost 1 base, J lost 4 bases, and 7 bases lay in between. Germline V gene data show CDR1 as SEHNR and CDR2 as FQNEAQ (reference sequence). The CDR3 length is 13 residues. Individual cDNA molecules were tagged with unique molecular identifiers, the study reported. MiXCR, run by TCRdb on the 5' RACE reads, gives a single entry per CDR3 protein. The sample shows 85,000 to 100,000 distinct CDR3 sequences, 16% of them seen only once. The V call is TRBV7-9, the J call TRBJ2-5; D ambiguous. The clonotype originates from an adult who was a healthcare worker with PCR-confirmed SARS-CoV-2 infection or an uninfected control (not recorded which). Specimen: whole blood. In DNA, the CDR3 is TGTGCCAGCAGCTTAGGCATTGCAGAGACCCAGTACTTC. It codes for CASSLGIAETQYF.